One T cell receptor beta chain is described in this entry. At one end, the junction sequence differs from germline, possibly due to a read error. This sample was included in a study of CD8 T cells in Susac syndrome. The sequenced target, TCR beta, came from blood CD8+ and CD4+ T cells. Healthy donors served as age- and sex-matched controls. About 0.5 to 1 ug RNA was reverse transcribed with random hexamers. An immunoSEQ multiplex PCR generated amplified TCR beta CDR3 products spanning 54 Vbeta and 13 Jbeta. TCRdb ran MiXCR on the immunoSEQ multiplex PCR reads and lists one entry per CDR3 protein. The sample lists some 100,000 distinct CDR3 sequences; about nine tenths were seen once. The clonotype comes from a human donor in good health. The sequencing input was CD8+ T cells from PBMCs.

As DNA, the CDR3 is TGTGCCAGCAGCTTAGCGGGAATCACACATACGCAGTATTTT. This encodes CASSLAGITHTQYF. The chain combines TRBV7-9 with TRBJ2-3; D gene uncertain. The CDR3 has 14 residues. The V gene's germline CDR1 is SEHNR and CDR2 FQNEAQ (reference sequence).